This TCR beta chain was observed in a study of blood T cell repertoires in COVID-19. Study as a whole: The cDNA or gDNA used as material had been derived from T cells, B-cell-depleted T cells, or PBMCs.

This clone appeared a single time. The V end lost 3 bases, the J end lost 2 bases, and 11 bases lay between the germline ends. Germline lookup yields CDR1 SEHNR and CDR2 FQNEAQ (reference sequence). The length of the CDR3 is 15 residues. Assay: immunoSEQ multiplex PCR; the TCRdb copy retains only in-frame clones and omits some. This table has around 64,000 clones, around 86% appearing once. The clonotype comes from a man aged 45-65 years with active COVID-19. The chain has TRBV7-9 and TRBJ1-3; tentative D call: TRBD1 (5 bases). The material sequenced was peripheral blood. In nucleotides, the CDR3 is TGTGCCAGCAGCTTCGGGGGGGTTACTGGAAACACCATATATTTT. Its protein product is CASSFGGVTGNTIYF.